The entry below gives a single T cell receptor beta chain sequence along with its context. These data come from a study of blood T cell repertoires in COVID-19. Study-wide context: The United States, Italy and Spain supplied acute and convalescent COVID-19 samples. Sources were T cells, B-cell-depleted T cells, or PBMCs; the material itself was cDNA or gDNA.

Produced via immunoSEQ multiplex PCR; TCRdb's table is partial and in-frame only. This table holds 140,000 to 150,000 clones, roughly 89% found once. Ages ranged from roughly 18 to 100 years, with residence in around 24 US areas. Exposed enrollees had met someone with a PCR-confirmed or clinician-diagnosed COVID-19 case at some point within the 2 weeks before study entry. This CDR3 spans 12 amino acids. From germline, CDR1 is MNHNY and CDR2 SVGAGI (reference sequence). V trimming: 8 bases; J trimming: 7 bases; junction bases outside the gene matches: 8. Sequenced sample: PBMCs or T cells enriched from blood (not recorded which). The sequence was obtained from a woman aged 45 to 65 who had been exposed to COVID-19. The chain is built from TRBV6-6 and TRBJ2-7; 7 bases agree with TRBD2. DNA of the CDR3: TGTGCCAGCGGCTACGGGGGAGGGGAGCAGTACTTC. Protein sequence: CASGYGGGEQYF.